This T cell receptor beta chain was captured in a study of blood T cells in healthy people across ages. The CDR3 has 14 amino acids. Germline V gene data show CDR1 as MGHRA and CDR2 as YSYEKL. Regarding this clonotype: Its specificity is unknown. The junction departs from the called germline gene at one end, perhaps through a read error.

A second PCR, run for about 7 to 11 cycles, used a sample-barcoded 5' primer plus a J-beta primer mix. TCRdb processed the 5' RACE reads anew with MiXCR; each CDR3 protein has one entry. This sample carries 1,300,000 or so distinct CDR3 sequences, almost 60% of them seen once, and the ten largest clones take 6.5% to 8%. Findings and limits, study-wide: TCR beta diversity per million T cells fell roughly linearly with age.

The clonotype comes from a man younger than 30 in good health. Sequenced material: blood. This chain joins TRBV4-1 and TRBJ2-3, with a weak D call TRBD2 (6 bases). CDR3 residues: CASSVRGYGDTQYF. The CDR3 nucleotides read TGCGCCAGCAGCGTCCGGGGGTATGGAGATACACAGTATTTT.